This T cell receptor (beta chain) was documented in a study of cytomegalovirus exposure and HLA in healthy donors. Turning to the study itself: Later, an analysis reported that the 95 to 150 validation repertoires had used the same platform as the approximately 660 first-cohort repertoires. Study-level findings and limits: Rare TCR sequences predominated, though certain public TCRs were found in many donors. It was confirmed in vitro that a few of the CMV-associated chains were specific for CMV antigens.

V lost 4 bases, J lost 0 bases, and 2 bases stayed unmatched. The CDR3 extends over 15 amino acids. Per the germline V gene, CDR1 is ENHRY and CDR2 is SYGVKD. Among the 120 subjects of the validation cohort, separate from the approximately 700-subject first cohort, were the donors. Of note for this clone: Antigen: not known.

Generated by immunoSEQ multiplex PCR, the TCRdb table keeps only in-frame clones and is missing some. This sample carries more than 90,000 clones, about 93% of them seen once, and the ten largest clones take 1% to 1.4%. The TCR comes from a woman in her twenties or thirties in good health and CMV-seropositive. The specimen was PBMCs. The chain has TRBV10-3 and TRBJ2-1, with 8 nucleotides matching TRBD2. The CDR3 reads CAISGSGSSYNEQFF. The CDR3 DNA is TGTGCCATCAGTGGGAGCGGGAGCTCCTACAATGAGCAGTTCTTC.